Here is one T cell receptor beta chain with its context. Sequenced by immunoSEQ multiplex PCR; TCRdb stores in-frame clones only, minus some. Among more than 250,000 clones listed, 84% were seen once. This specimen belongs to a study of blood T cell repertoires in COVID-19. Whole-study context: From the United States, Italy and Spain came samples of acute and convalescent COVID-19. T cells, B-cell-depleted T cells, or PBMCs supplied cDNA or gDNA.

Sequencing input: peripheral blood. This receptor was obtained from a human donor in a cohort sampled during active COVID-19.

The CDR3 region has the DNA TGTGCCAGCAGTTATTGGGGCCAGGGTAATGAAAAACTGTTTTTT. Amino acids: CASSYWGQGNEKLFF. This chain links TRBV6-5 with TRBJ1-4; perhaps TRBD1 as D (5 bases). CDR1 and CDR2 (germline): MNHEY, SVGAGI. The V gene lost 3 bases and the J gene lost 4 bases, with 12 bases spanning the gap. The CDR3 spans 15 residues.